A selection of T cell receptor beta chains follows, all from one sample in a study of blood T cell repertoires in COVID-19. Profiling relied on immunoSEQ multiplex PCR, and the TCRdb table lists in-frame clones only, not all of them. Of around 190,000 clones listed, 88% are singletons. The sample comprised peripheral blood. The receptors shown here come from a human donor in a cohort sampled during active COVID-19. Each CDR3 is given with its conserved first and last residue. A D gene is named only where the DNA matches it firmly. Not every row has a clone size; where given, it reads once, few, many or a size class.

d_call	j_call	cdr3_length	v_call	clone_size	cdr3_nt	cdr3_aa
TRBD1	TRBJ2-5	13	TRBV27	NA	TGTGCCAGCAGTTTCAGGGGGCAAGAGACCCAGTACTTC	CASSFRGQETQYF
TRBD1	TRBJ1-4	15	TRBV25-1	NA	TGTGCCAGCAGTGACAACAGGGGGCTTGGTGAAAAACTGTTTTTT	CASSDNRGLGEKLFF
NA	TRBJ1-3	16	TRBV10-3	NA	TGTGCCATCAGTGACAGGGGAGAGAAAACTGGAAACACCATATATTTT	CAISDRGEKTGNTIYF
NA	TRBJ2-2	15	TRBV19	NA	TGTGCCAGTAGTATTGGTTCCCCGATCAGAGGGGAGCTGTTTTTT	CASSIGSPIRGELFF
NA	TRBJ2-5	14	TRBV7-2	NA	TGTGCCAGCAGCTTAGGCGGAGGGCAAGAGACCCAGTACTTC	CASSLGGGQETQYF
TRBD2	TRBJ2-5	15	TRBV11-2	NA	TGTGCCAGCAGCCCTGGACTAGCAGTACAAGAGACCCAGTACTTC	CASSPGLAVQETQYF
NA	TRBJ2-3	15	TRBV7-2	NA	TGTGCCAGCAGCTTAGGGAGACAGGGCACAGATACGCAGTATTTT	CASSLGRQGTDTQYF
NA	TRBJ2-1	16	TRBV15	NA	TGTGCCACCAGCGGCGACGGGAGCCACTCCTACAATGAGCAGTTCTTC	CATSGDGSHSYNEQFF
TRBD1	TRBJ2-7	15	TRBV5-1	once	TGCGCCAGCAGCTTGGCCGACAGGGGACCCTACGAGCAGTACTTC	CASSLADRGPYEQYF
NA	TRBJ2-5	12	TRBV6-6	once	TGTGCCAGCAGCCAGGGTCAAGAGACCCAGTACTTC	CASSQGQETQYF
TRBD1	TRBJ2-3	14	TRBV7-2	NA	TGTGCCAGCAGCTTAAGACAGGGGTCAGATACGCAGTATTTT	CASSLRQGSDTQYF
TRBD2	TRBJ2-5	15	TRBV7-2	NA	TGTGCCAGCAGCTTAGATGCGGGGGGGACAAAGACCCAGTACTTC	CASSLDAGGTKTQYF
NA	TRBJ1-1	14	TRBV3-1/TRBV3-2	NA	TGTGCCAGCAGCCAAGAGCAGGGGAACACTGAAGCTTTCTTT	CASSQEQGNTEAFF
TRBD2	TRBJ2-5	16	TRBV4-1	NA	TGCGCCAGCAGCCAAGGGACTAGCGGGGGGGCTCAGACCCAGTACTTC	CASSQGTSGGAQTQYF
TRBD1	TRBJ1-4	17	TRBV9	NA	TGTGCCAGCAGCCCGGGGACAGGGAACCAGGGTAATGAAAAACTGTTTTTT	CASSPGTGNQGNEKLFF
TRBD1	TRBJ2-3	15	TRBV14	NA	TGTGCCAGCAGCCAGGAACAGGGGGCTTCAGATACGCAGTATTTT	CASSQEQGASDTQYF
TRBD1	TRBJ2-1	15	TRBV7-2	NA	TGTGCCAGCAGCTATGGACAGGGGTTAGTGTACGAGCAGTTCTTC	CASSYGQGLVYEQFF
NA	TRBJ2-1	14	TRBV7-9	NA	TGTGCCAGCAGCTTAGGGATGAGCAGGGATGAGCAGTTCTTC	CASSLGMSRDEQFF
NA	TRBJ2-7	15	TRBV11-3	NA	TGTGCCAGCACCTTACTCAGGGTAGGGGCGAGCGAGCAGTACTTC	CASTLLRVGASEQYF
TRBD1	TRBJ1-1	14	TRBV19	NA	TGTGCCAGTAGTCAACGGGACAGGGTGACTGAAGCTTTCTTT	CASSQRDRVTEAFF
TRBD1	TRBJ1-1	12	TRBV10-3	once	TGTGCCATCAGTGCCCCGGACAGGGAAGCTTTCTTT	CAISAPDREAFF
NA	TRBJ2-7	15	TRBV6-1	NA	TGTGCCAGCAGTGACCCGACACGTAGCTCCTACGAGCAGTACTTC	CASSDPTRSSYEQYF
TRBD1	TRBJ2-4	15	TRBV5-1	NA	TGCGCCAGCAGCCGAAGACAGGGGGCGGAAAACATTCAGTACTTC	CASSRRQGAENIQYF
TRBD1	TRBJ2-2	17	TRBV11-2	NA	TGTGCCAGCAGCTTAGGACAGGGTTATTTTAACACCGGGGAGCTGTTTTTT	CASSLGQGYFNTGELFF
TRBD2	TRBJ2-5	17	TRBV2	NA	TGTGCCAGCATGAACCCTAGGGCTAGCGGGTACCAAGAGACCCAGTACTTC	CASMNPRASGYQETQYF
NA	TRBJ1-2	15	TRBV2	NA	TGTGCCAGCAGTGACCTGGACAAACCGTACTATGGCTACACCTTC	CASSDLDKPYYGYTF
NA	TRBJ2-7	14	TRBV27	once	TGTGCCAGCAGTTTGTCAGGTCGGCCCCACGAGCAGTACTTC	CASSLSGRPHEQYF
TRBD2	TRBJ2-2	17	TRBV5-1	NA	TGCGCCAGCAGCTTGGGACTAGCGGGAGGGCCGAACGGGGAGCTGTTTTTT	CASSLGLAGGPNGELFF
NA	TRBJ1-1	15	TRBV27	NA	TGTGCCAGCAGTTTGGAAGGGGTGAGGAACACTGAAGCTTTCTTT	CASSLEGVRNTEAFF
TRBD2	TRBJ2-1	16	TRBV13	NA	TGTGCCAGCAGCTTAGTTTACGGGAGGGCCTCCAATGAGCAGTTCTTC	CASSLVYGRASNEQFF
TRBD2	TRBJ2-7	15	TRBV2	NA	TGTGCCAGCAGTGAAAACCTAGCGGGGGCCTACGAGCAGTACTTC	CASSENLAGAYEQYF
NA	TRBJ2-7	13	TRBV7-2	NA	TGTGCCAGCAGCTTATTCAGGGGCTACGAGCAGTACTTC	CASSLFRGYEQYF
NA	TRBJ2-2	11	TRBV29-1	few	TGCAGCGTTGGTAGTCCCGGGGAGCTGTTTTTT	CSVGSPGELFF
TRBD1	TRBJ1-5	14	TRBV2	NA	TGTGCCAGCAACGCGGACAGGGGGCTTCAGCCCCAGCATTTT	CASNADRGLQPQHF
TRBD2	TRBJ2-1	19	TRBV3-1/TRBV3-2	NA	TGTGCCAGCAGCCTAACAGGACTAGCGGGGGCCAGCTCCTACAATGAGCAGTTCTTC	CASSLTGLAGASSYNEQFF
TRBD2	TRBJ2-1	16	TRBV5-1	NA	TGCGCCAGCAGCTTGAGCGGGGGGGCCAGCTACAATGAGCAGTTCTTC	CASSLSGGASYNEQFF
NA	TRBJ2-1	15	TRBV6-5	NA	TGTGCCAGCAGTTACGCGGTAAGCTCCTACAATGAGCAGTTCTTC	CASSYAVSSYNEQFF
TRBD2	TRBJ2-7	14	TRBV7-2	NA	TGTGCCAGCAGCCTTCACACTAGCGTCTACGAGCAGTACTTC	CASSLHTSVYEQYF
TRBD1	TRBJ2-7	14	TRBV20-1	NA	TGCAGTGCTAGTAACGGTCAGGGGGCCTACGAGCAGTACTTC	CSASNGQGAYEQYF
TRBD1	TRBJ2-7	12	TRBV3-1/TRBV3-2	few	TGTGCCAGCAGCCAAGGGACAGGGATGCAGTACTTC	CASSQGTGMQYF
NA	TRBJ2-2	16	TRBV15	NA	TGTGCCACCAAAGGGGGAGGGGGTCGGAACACCGGGGAGCTGTTTTTT	CATKGGGGRNTGELFF
NA	TRBJ1-1	14	TRBV10-3	NA	TGTGCCATCAGTGAGGTAGCAGCTAACACTGAAGCTTTCTTT	CAISEVAANTEAFF
TRBD1	TRBJ2-7	13	TRBV18	NA	TGTGCCAGCTCAACGACAGGGAGAAACGAGCAGTACTTC	CASSTTGRNEQYF
NA	TRBJ2-7	14	TRBV6-5	NA	TGTGCCAGCAGTTACAACGCGCAAGACTACGAGCAGTACTTC	CASSYNAQDYEQYF
NA	TRBJ1-1	14	TRBV6-2/TRBV6-3	NA	TGTGCCAGCAGTTGGGGCAGGGCGAACACTGAAGCTTTCTTT	CASSWGRANTEAFF
NA	TRBJ1-1	11	TRBV20-1	NA	TGCAGTGCCACGACAGGCTCTGAAGCTTTCTTT	CSATTGSEAFF
TRBD2	TRBJ2-5	15	TRBV6-2/TRBV6-3	NA	TGTGCCAGCAGTCGCCTACTAGCGAGGCAAGAGACCCAGTACTTC	CASSRLLARQETQYF
TRBD1	TRBJ2-7	16	TRBV7-9	many	TGTGCCAGCAGCTTCGAGACAGGGGTCTCCCTGAGGGAGCAGTACTTC	CASSFETGVSLREQYF
TRBD1	TRBJ2-2	16	TRBV9	NA	TGTGCCAGCAGCGTAGCGGGACAGGGGTGGACCGGGGAGCTGTTTTTT	CASSVAGQGWTGELFF
NA	TRBJ2-1	15	TRBV3-1/TRBV3-2	NA	TGTGCCAGCAGCTCGACAGGTTCGTCCTACAATGAGCAGTTCTTC	CASSSTGSSYNEQFF
TRBD2	TRBJ2-4	14	TRBV6-5	NA	TGTGCCAGCACCGCTAGCGGGTCCAAAAACATTCAGTACTTC	CASTASGSKNIQYF
TRBD1	TRBJ1-2	14	TRBV9	NA	TGTGCCAGCAGCGTAGTGGGGACAGGGGGTGGCTACACCTTC	CASSVVGTGGGYTF
NA	TRBJ1-1	12	TRBV6-2/TRBV6-3	NA	TGTGCCAGCAGTTACCCGGAGACTGAAGCTTTCTTT	CASSYPETEAFF
NA	TRBJ1-1	15	TRBV11-3	NA	TGTGCCAGCAGCTTAAGCGGGAGAATGAACACTGAAGCTTTCTTT	CASSLSGRMNTEAFF
TRBD1	TRBJ2-3	17	TRBV7-9	once	TGTGCCAGCAGCTTAGATTCGTGGACAGGGAGCACAGATACGCAGTATTTT	CASSLDSWTGSTDTQYF
TRBD2	TRBJ2-7	15	TRBV3-1/TRBV3-2	NA	TGTGCCAGCAGCCAAAGGGAGACTAGCGGGGACGAGCAGTACTTC	CASSQRETSGDEQYF
NA	TRBJ2-1	16	TRBV18	NA	TGTGCCAGCTCACCACCCGTAATTAATCGGGGCAATGAGCAGTTCTTC	CASSPPVINRGNEQFF
TRBD1	TRBJ2-7	14	TRBV11-3	NA	TGTGCCAGCAGTCCCGGGACAGGGGTAAAAGAGCAGTACTTC	CASSPGTGVKEQYF
TRBD1	TRBJ2-1	16	TRBV7-9	NA	TGTGCCAGCAGTATGGCCGGGACAGGGGGTTACAGTGAGCAGTTCTTC	CASSMAGTGGYSEQFF